The following is a T cell receptor (beta chain) sequence with its context. Its antigen remains unidentified. Naive CD8 cells comprised CD45RO-negative, CCR7-positively selected cells, excluding terminally differentiated effector memory CD45RA+ cells. Trimming removed 2 bases from V and 5 bases from J, with 16 bases in between. The CDR3 consists of 16 residues. CDR1 LNHDA and CDR2 SQIVND come from the germline V gene (reference sequence). This sample is drawn from a study of shared clonotypes between healthy human individuals. Study information: Ranging from 18 to 49 in age, donors were a couple of women and a few men.

Overall study results and limits: A small donor pool kept down the genetic and exposure-history diversity that was represented. Clonotypes shared by all four sorted-subset donors had higher generation probabilities than non-shared clonotypes. Sampling used blood alone; tissue repertoires probably differ.

The data were produced by immunoSEQ multiplex PCR, yet TCRdb's version contains in-frame clones alone and is incomplete. The table records a few million clones, over 85% of them present only once. This clonotype was sampled from a man aged 18 to 35 in good health. Some clones in this sample may be carry-over from other donors' samples. This chain joins TRBV19 and TRBJ2-1; tentative D call: TRBD2 (5 bases). Sequencing was done on a sample of naive CD8+ T cells from PBMCs. In nucleotides, the CDR3 is TGTGCCAGTAGTATATCGAGTTATCGGGGAGACAATGAGCAGTTCTTC. It encodes CASSISSYRGDNEQFF.